This TCR beta chain came from a study of blood T cell repertoires in COVID-19 (dated by TCRdb to the early 2020s). Regarding the study in general: Samples from collaborators originated in the United States, Italy and Spain and spanned both the acute and convalescent phases of COVID-19. The repertoires were made available in a free public database intended to serve as a resource for research on the immune response to SARS-CoV-2. Subjects who had been exposed to COVID-19, were actively infected with it, or had recovered from it provided the deeply sampled blood TCRbeta repertoires that made up the dataset. Samples came from the ongoing ImmuneRACE study (first 160 participants) plus 1,254 subjects from 6 global collaborators. The prospective study material was composed of cDNA or gDNA derived from T cells, B-cell-depleted T cells, or PBMCs. Where HLA class I and class II types were available, the types were taken from metadata supplied by the sample provider, not from assay-based typing. Sample metadata almost always included a de-identified subject ID, COVID-19 status, age in years and sex.

Each collaborating institution followed its own protocols to collect whole blood in K2EDTA tubes. For TCRbeta analysis, collaborators shipped samples in one of three forms: frozen whole blood, isolated PBMCs, or DNA extracted from either of those sample types. Broad study findings and their caveats: Clinical and demographic metadata were provided uncurated, with the amount varying by source and participant.

Note on this clone: No antigen is known for it. Base qualities are not provided; no much larger clone lies one nucleotide away.

Trimming takes 3 bases off V and 6 bases off J; junction bases not matched to a gene: 10. In the germline V gene (reference sequence), CDR1 corresponds to DFQATT and CDR2 to SNEGSKA. From the cysteine up to the phenylalanine, the CDR3 has a length of 15 residues. The retained sequence is limited to the CDR3, 45 bases, with the frame set at the first base. TCRbeta CDR3 regions were amplified from genomic DNA using the immunoSEQ Assay, a bias-controlled multiplex PCR. Turning to the authors' computational methods: Within the assay, amplification of reference gene primers was used to estimate how many nucleated cells each sample contained. Sequence reads were collapsed and filtered to measure the absolute abundance of every unique TCRbeta CDR3 rearrangement. Productive Simpson clonality was computed per sample as the square root of Simpson's diversity index over productive rearrangements. TCRdb took this table from immuneACCESS and kept in-frame rearrangements with V and J called. Such tables lack part of the clones; where checked against another copy, unresolved V genes explain under half of the gap, and the rest is unexplained. V and J calls and clone size are as listed in that table; D and trimming were resolved from the DNA. For this sample the table gives approximately 84,000 clones, of which under 90% were detected only once. The ten largest clones represent about 1.5% of the sample.

The sequence came from a human donor with active COVID-19. The donor label of this sample is uncertain. The specimen sequenced was peripheral blood. The V and J genes are TRBV20-1 and TRBJ1-5, with 8 junctional bases fitting TRBD1. CDR3 sequence: CSASSGQGALQPQHF. The DNA sequence is TGCAGTGCTAGTTCCGGACAGGGAGCTCTTCAGCCCCAGCATTTT.